This T cell receptor (beta chain) was captured by sequencing in a study of cytomegalovirus exposure and HLA in healthy donors. Overall study: Previous work identified 117 million unique TCR beta sequences from approximately 190 million T cells. Genotyping showed 75% to 90% of 398 donors falling in the Caucasian-associated ancestry cluster.

Study-wide findings and caveats: An analysis done earlier found most TCR beta V segments productive about 87% or about 30% of the time. In a later analysis, at a false discovery rate of 0.05, 16,951 TCR beta sequences were associated with HLA alleles.

The germline V gene has CDR1 SQVTM and CDR2 ANQGSEA. V gave up 7 bases and J gave up 1 base, with 11 bases separating them. The CDR3 runs to 13 residues. This clone was detected only a few times. The antigen is unknown. Amplification used 60 Vbeta primers and 13 Jbeta primers. Only in-frame clones appear in the TCRdb table, and some are missing; sequencing was by immunoSEQ multiplex PCR. The sample lists hundreds of thousands of clones, 82% occurring once. The sequenced sample consisted of PBMCs. The rearrangement links TRBV29-1 to TRBJ1-3, with D uncertain. This TCR derives from a man aged 35 to 55 in good health and CMV-seropositive. The CDR3 DNA reads as TGCAGCGCCGTACACATTTCTGGAAACACCATATATTTT. Translated, it gives CSAVHISGNTIYF.